A single sample gave rise to the 20 T cell receptor beta chains below, sequenced in a study of blood T cell repertoires in COVID-19. Produced via immunoSEQ multiplex PCR; TCRdb's table is partial and in-frame only. The sample has about 400,000 clones, around 92% seen once. Sequenced material: PBMCs or T cells enriched from blood (not recorded which). The receptors originated from a woman in her 30s who had recovered from COVID-19.

This clone was seen more than once but under ten times. The chain couples TRBV4-1 to TRBJ1-1, with D possibly TRBD1 on 5 matching bases. V lost 4 bases and J 1 base, leaving 13 bases between the germline ends. This CDR3 contains 15 residues. Germline CDR1 reads MGHRA; CDR2 reads YSYEKL. The chain's CDR3 is CASSPERRANTEAFF. CDR3 sequence (DNA): TGCGCCAGCAGCCCCGAACGCAGGGCGAACACTGAAGCTTTCTTT.

The chain couples TRBV11-3 to TRBJ2-2, with 7 bases matching TRBD1. Germline V gene sequence: CDR1 SGHNT, CDR2 YENEEA. The CDR3 totals 14 residues. The V segment lost 1 base and the J segment 7 bases; nucleotides outside the gene matches: 3. DNA of the CDR3: TGTGCCAGCAGCTTAGCACAGGGGTACGGGGAGCTGTTTTTT. Protein: CASSLAQGYGELFF.

This chain uses TRBV28 with TRBJ1-5; the match to TRBD1 covers 11 bases. This CDR3 is built from 14 residues. Germline V gene data show CDR1 as MDHEN and CDR2 as SYDVKM. V lost 6 bases, J lost 3 bases, and 1 base stayed unmatched. The CDR3 sequence is CASRGQGANQPQHF. DNA of the CDR3: TGTGCCAGCAGAGGACAGGGGGCCAATCAGCCCCAGCATTTT.

This chain joins TRBV27 and TRBJ2-7; 8 nucleotides align to TRBD2. Germline V gene sequence: CDR1 MNHEY, CDR2 SMNVEV (reference sequence). CDR3 size: 13 residues. V lost 9 bases to trimming and J lost 1 base; unmatched junction nucleotides: 5. CDR3 in amino acids: CASRGGGSYEQYF. CDR3 DNA: TGTGCCAGTCGGGGGGGAGGATCCTACGAGCAGTACTTC.

This clone was observed a few times. The CDR3 is CASSIGQGQAYEQYF. CDR3 sequence (DNA): TGTGCCAGCAGCATCGGACAGGGGCAGGCCTACGAGCAGTACTTC. This chain joins TRBV7-8 and TRBJ2-7; the match to TRBD1 covers 9 bases. There are 15 residues in the CDR3. V shed 5 bases and J 2 bases; nucleotides not matched to a gene: 7. Germline CDR1 reads SGHVS; CDR2 reads FQNEAQ. Together with reference TRBV7-8 and TRBJ2-7, the CDR3 gives the full variable domain: GAGVSQSPRYKVAKRGQDVALRCDPISGHVSLFWYQQALGQGPEFLTYFQNEAQLDKSGLPSDRFFAERPEGSVSTLKIQRTQQEDSAVYLCASSIGQGQAYEQYFGPGTRLTVT.

The V call is TRBV19, the J call TRBJ1-3; TRBD1 might be the D (6 bases). This CDR3 contains 17 residues. Germline assignment: CDR1 LNHDA and CDR2 SQIVND (reference sequence). V was shortened by 10 bases and J by 0 bases, with 22 bases between the two germline ends. The CDR3 bases are TGTGCCACCTCGACCCCCATACAGGGTAGCTCTGGAAACACCATATATTTT. It encodes CATSTPIQGSSGNTIYF.

This chain links TRBV30 with TRBJ1-2; D is possibly TRBD1 (6 bases). Looked up from germline, CDR1 is GTSNPN and CDR2 is SVGIG (reference sequence). Trimming pared 0 bases from V and 1 base from J, leaving 15 bases between. This CDR3 has 16 residues. The CDR3 region is CAWSVRTETHNYGYTF. CDR3 DNA sequence: TGTGCCTGGAGTGTACGGACAGAGACACATAACTATGGCTACACCTTC.

This chain joins TRBV4-3 and TRBJ2-7; 7 bases match TRBD1. The germline gives CDR1 LGHNA, CDR2 YSLEER. The V segment lost 3 bases and the J segment 5 bases; nucleotides outside the gene matches: 4. The CDR3 runs to 13 residues. CDR3 DNA: TGCGCCAGCAGCCAGGGGACAGAGGACGAGCAGTACTTC. Amino acids: CASSQGTEDEQYF.

This clone was counted only a few times. The chain carries TRBV15 and TRBJ1-6; 7 nucleotides align to TRBD1. Germline CDR1 LNHNV, CDR2 YYDKDF (reference sequence). J was trimmed by 7 bases and V by 5 bases; bases with no gene match: 20. The CDR3 contains 19 residues. The CDR3 spells CATSPQGGLLNYGNSPLHF. Written as DNA, the CDR3 is TGTGCCACCAGCCCCCAGGGGGGATTACTCAACTATGGGAATTCACCCCTCCACTTT. Drawing the rest from reference TRBV15 and TRBJ1-6, the complete variable domain is DAMVIQNPRYQVTQFGKPVTLSCSQTLNHNVMYWYQQKSSQAPKLLFHYYDKDFNNEADTPDNFQSRRPNTSFCFLDIRSPGLGDTAMYLCATSPQGGLLNYGNSPLHFGNGTRLTVT.

This clone was observed once. This sequence joins TRBV18 and TRBJ2-5, with D unresolved. The germline gives CDR1 KGHSH, CDR2 LQKENI. V was shortened by 2 bases and J by 4 bases, with 5 bases between the two germline ends. The CDR3 loop spans 12 amino acids. The DNA for the CDR3 is TGTGCCAGCTCACCAAACTCAGAGACCCAGTACTTC. It specifies CASSPNSETQYF.

This clone appeared once. CDR3 residues: CASSLVGLGPYEQYF. CDR3 coding DNA: TGTGCCAGCAGTTTGGTAGGACTAGGGCCCTACGAGCAGTACTTC. The chain has TRBV27 and TRBJ2-7, with TRBD2 identical over 7 bases. This CDR3 contains 15 residues. From germline, CDR1 is MNHEY and CDR2 SMNVEV (reference sequence). V dropped 3 bases and J dropped 2; count of bases not matched to a gene: 7.

The rearrangement links TRBV5-1 to TRBJ2-7, with 12 positions matching TRBD1. The ends lost 3 bases at V and 5 bases at J; junction bases unmatched: 3. The CDR3 runs 14 residues. Germline V gives CDR1 SGHRS, CDR2 YFSETQ. CDR3 sequence: CASSWGTGGDEQYF. CDR3 nucleotide sequence: TGCGCCAGCAGCTGGGGGACAGGGGGCGACGAGCAGTACTTC.

This CDR3 reads CASSQGFRGLPGGAFF. The DNA of the CDR3 is TGTGCCAGCAGCCAAGGTTTTAGGGGACTGCCTGGGGGGGCTTTCTTT. The rearrangement links TRBV4-2 to TRBJ1-1; D perhaps matches TRBD1 (5 bases). CDR1 LGHNA and CDR2 YNFKEQ come from the germline V gene. The ends were cut back, 1 base at V and 11 bases at J, with 23 bases in the middle. This CDR3 is 16 amino acids long.

This chain connects TRBV6-5 to TRBJ1-1; TRBD1 aligns across 7 bases. V was pared by 7 bases and J by 2 bases, with 7 bases of the junction left unmatched. CDR1 is MNHEY and CDR2 is SVGAGI in the germline V gene. This CDR3 has 14 amino acids. The CDR3 coding sequence is TGTGCCAGCATTAACAGGGGTCTCAACACTGAAGCTTTCTTT. Translating gives CASINRGLNTEAFF.

The chain combines TRBV18 with TRBJ2-1, with 7 bases matching TRBD2. V shed 3 bases and J 8 bases; nucleotides not matched to a gene: 13. The germline V gene has CDR1 KGHSH and CDR2 LQKENI. The CDR3 runs 16 residues. The DNA for the CDR3 is TGTGCCAGCTCACCCCCAGCTAGCGGACTCCGGCATGAGCAGTTCTTC. Amino acids: CASSPPASGLRHEQFF.

The chain has TRBV4-2 and TRBJ1-1, with TRBD1 as a possible D gene (5 bases). The V end lost 0 bases, the J end lost 6 bases, and 17 bases lay between the germline ends. CDR3 length: 16 amino acids. Germline V gene data show CDR1 as LGHNA and CDR2 as YNFKEQ. The CDR3 coding sequence is TGTGCCAGCAGCCAAGATGGTTCAGGGTGGCTGCCTGAAGCTTTCTTT. Its protein product is CASSQDGSGWLPEAFF.

The chain links TRBV9 to TRBJ1-3; D is undetermined. The ends were cut back, 2 bases at V and 0 bases at J, with 15 bases in the middle. Germline CDR1 SGDLS, CDR2 YYNGEE. This CDR3 spans 17 amino acids. Written as DNA, the CDR3 is TGTGCCAGCAGCGTGGACTCATGGGCCCCCTCTGGAAACACCATATATTTT. This translates into CASSVDSWAPSGNTIYF. Drawing the rest from reference TRBV9 and TRBJ1-3, the complete variable domain is DSGVTQTPKHLITATGQRVTLRCSPRSGDLSVYWYQQSLDQGLQFLIQYYNGEERAKGNILERFSAQQFPDLHSELNLSSLELGDSALYFCASSVDSWAPSGNTIYFGEGSWLTVV.

The gene calls are TRBV5-1 and TRBJ1-4, with 7 bases lining up with TRBD1. The length of the CDR3 is 15 residues. With 1 base clipped from V and 4 bases from J, the junction kept 4 bases outside the gene matches. Looked up from germline, CDR1 is SGHRS and CDR2 is YFSETQ. CDR3 sequence: CASSLRGQFNEKLFF. CDR3 nucleotides: TGCGCCAGCAGCTTGAGGGGACAGTTTAATGAAAAACTGTTTTTT.

The chain couples TRBV10-2 to TRBJ2-7; TRBD2 matches at 12 bases. Per the germline V gene, CDR1 is WSHSY and CDR2 is SAAADI. The V gene end was trimmed by 8 bases and the J gene end by 3 bases; junction bases not matched to a gene: 5. The CDR3 runs to 14 residues. The CDR3 sequence is CASSTSGSNYEQYF. CDR3 in DNA: TGCGCCAGCTCGACTAGCGGGAGTAACTACGAGCAGTACTTC.

This chain joins TRBV27 and TRBJ1-3; 7 nucleotides match TRBD1. From germline, CDR1 is MNHEY and CDR2 SMNVEV (reference sequence). V lost 8 bases and J lost 0; bases outside the gene matches: 19. The CDR3 runs 19 residues. CDR3 DNA: TGTGCCAGCTCCTCCGACTGGGGCAGGGGGAAAACCTCTGGAAACACCATATATTTT. Translating gives CASSSDWGRGKTSGNTIYF.